Below are 32 T cell receptor beta chains sequenced from a single sample in a study of T cell responses to AZD1222 COVID-19 vaccine. Profiling relied on immunoSEQ multiplex PCR, and the TCRdb table lists in-frame clones only, not all of them. This table has tens of thousands of clones, about 92% appearing once. This specimen consisted of peripheral blood, obtained 28 days after the second AZD1222 dose. The receptors were sampled from an adult who received the AZD1222 COVID-19 vaccine.

This clone was seen once. This chain uses TRBV4-1 with TRBJ1-1, with unresolved D. Germline CDR1 is MGHRA and CDR2 is YSYEKL. The CDR3 extends over 15 amino acids. V was trimmed by 4 bases and J by 5 bases, leaving 17 bases between them. CDR3 region: CASSPRHREGTEAFF. The CDR3 region has the DNA TGCGCCAGCAGCCCGCGACACCGGGAAGGTACTGAAGCTTTCTTT.

The genes are TRBV5-1 and TRBJ2-1; D might be TRBD1 (5 bases). Germline CDR1 is SGHRS and CDR2 is YFSETQ. The germline V and J ends were trimmed by 1 base and 0 bases, with 8 bases remaining between them. The CDR3 is 15 amino acids. CDR3 in DNA: TGCGCCAGCAGCTTGCAGGGCCCCTCCTACAATGAGCAGTTCTTC. Encoded protein: CASSLQGPSYNEQFF.

The J gene is TRBJ2-4, the V gene TRBV1; TRBD2 is taken as the D call from the table, unchecked against the DNA. TRBV1 is a pseudogene locus. The CDR3 contains 16 residues. In DNA, the CDR3 is TGCACCAGCAGCCCCAGAGCGTGCCTAGCCAAAAACATTCAGTACTTC. Translation gives CTSSPRACLAKNIQYF.

The chain joins TRBV4-3 to TRBJ2-3; D possibly corresponds to TRBD2 (6 bases). The V gene's germline CDR1 is LGHNA and CDR2 YSLEER. This CDR3 contains 15 residues. Trimming pared 0 bases from V and 2 bases from J, leaving 9 bases between. The CDR3, as DNA: TGCGCCAGCAGCCAAGAGTCGGGAGTCACAGATACGCAGTATTTT. Protein product: CASSQESGVTDTQYF.

This sequence joins TRBV7-2 and TRBJ2-2, with 8 positions matching TRBD2. The CDR3 has 15 amino acids. Losses at the gene ends were 5 bases for V and 7 bases for J; bases not matched to a gene: 9. CDR1 is SGHTA and CDR2 is FQGNSA in the germline V gene. In nucleotides, the CDR3 is TGTGCCAGCAGCCCCCGTAGCGGGACCGGCGGGGAGCTGTTTTTT. As protein: CASSPRSGTGGELFF. The variable domain in full, completed from reference TRBV7-2 and TRBJ2-2, reads GAGVSQSPSNKVTEKGKDVELRCDPISGHTALYWYRQSLGQGLEFLIYFQGNSAPDKSGLPSDRFSAERTGGSVSTLTIQRTQQEDSAVYLCASSPRSGTGGELFFGEGSRLTVL.

The genes are TRBV14 and TRBJ2-4; TRBD2 matches at 8 bases. The CDR3 is made up of 17 amino acids. The V segment lost 1 base and the J segment 0 bases; nucleotides outside the gene matches: 5. Germline V gene lookup returns CDR1 SGHDN and CDR2 FVKESK. The CDR3 DNA is TGTGCCAGCAGCCAAGTTCTCGGGGGGGGAGCCAAAAACATTCAGTACTTC. As protein: CASSQVLGGGAKNIQYF.

This chain joins TRBV28 and TRBJ1-2; no definite D call. The CDR3 sequence is 15 residues long. Trimming took off 5 bases at V and 2 bases at J, with 15 bases between the two ends. Germline V gene data show CDR1 as MDHEN and CDR2 as SYDVKM. As DNA, the CDR3 is TGTGCCAGCAGTCTTCAGCGGTGGCAAAACTATGGCTACACCTTC. As protein: CASSLQRWQNYGYTF.

This clone was counted a single time. The V call is TRBV27, the J call TRBJ1-2, with a tentative D call TRBD1 (6 bases). The germline V and J ends were trimmed by 6 bases and 4 bases, with 15 bases remaining between them. From germline, CDR1 is MNHEY and CDR2 SMNVEV (reference sequence). CDR3 length: 14 amino acids. This chain's CDR3 is CASRQGPKFYGYTF. CDR3 in DNA: TGTGCCAGCAGACAGGGCCCTAAATTCTATGGCTACACCTTC.

The genes are TRBV25-1 and TRBJ1-6, with D hard to call. CDR3 size: 14 residues. Germline values: CDR1 MGHDK, CDR2 SYGVNS. Trimming took off 8 bases at V and 2 bases at J, with 10 bases between the two ends. The CDR3 DNA is TGTGCCAGCTACTCCGGGACCTATAATTCACCCCTCCACTTT. Protein product: CASYSGTYNSPLHF.

The V gene is TRBV11-3, the J gene TRBJ2-2; either TRBD1 or TRBD2 may supply D (5 bases each). The CDR3 length is 14 residues. CDR1 and CDR2 (germline): SGHNT, YENEEA. With 3 bases removed from V and 6 bases from J, the gap between germline ends came to 11 bases. The CDR3: CASSLGVEAGELFF. CDR3 DNA: TGTGCCAGCAGCTTGGGGGTCGAGGCCGGGGAGCTGTTTTTT.

The chain uses TRBV5-1 and TRBJ1-4, with D tentatively TRBD1 (6 bases). With 4 bases removed from V and 6 bases from J, the gap between germline ends came to 25 bases. CDR3 size: 18 residues. Germline lookup yields CDR1 SGHRS and CDR2 YFSETQ. CDR3 sequence (DNA): TGCGCCAGCAGCCCAAGCACATCGGGAGGGGGATACCATGAAAAACTGTTTTTT. This codes for CASSPSTSGGGYHEKLFF.

This sequence joins TRBV18 and TRBJ1-1, with 7 positions matching TRBD1. CDR1 KGHSH and CDR2 LQKENI come from the germline V gene. Trimming removed 7 bases from V and 5 bases from J; junction bases left unmatched: 13. This CDR3 region has 15 residues. CDR3 amino acids: CASFLGGGAGTEAFF. CDR3 in DNA: TGTGCCAGCTTCTTGGGAGGGGGCGCCGGAACTGAAGCTTTCTTT.

The chain couples TRBV2 to TRBJ2-1, with D possibly being TRBD2 (5 bases). V was trimmed by 7 bases and J by 0 bases, leaving 10 bases between them. This CDR3 has 14 amino acids. Germline lookup yields CDR1 SNHLY and CDR2 FYNNEI. CDR3 protein: CASKPGSSYNEQFF. CDR3 nucleotide sequence: TGTGCCAGCAAGCCGGGAAGCTCCTACAATGAGCAGTTCTTC.

The gene calls are TRBV14 and TRBJ1-2; a weak D match, TRBD1 (5 bases). With 6 bases removed from V and 3 bases from J, the gap between germline ends came to 23 bases. Per the germline V gene, CDR1 is SGHDN and CDR2 is FVKESK. This CDR3 has 17 residues. CDR3 nucleotide sequence: TGTGCCAGCAGGGATATTCGGGGAGGGGAAGGCGACTATGGCTACACCTTC. This encodes CASRDIRGGEGDYGYTF. Variable domain in full (rest from reference TRBV14 and TRBJ1-2): EAGVTQFPSHSVIEKGQTVTLRCDPISGHDNLYWYRRVMGKEIKFLLHFVKESKQDESGMPNNRFLAERTGGTYSTLKVQPAELEDSGVYFCASRDIRGGEGDYGYTFGSGTRLTVV.

The J gene is TRBJ2-1, the V gene TRBV5-1; 7 bases map to TRBD2. This CDR3 has 16 residues. The V gene's germline CDR1 is SGHRS and CDR2 YFSETQ. V lost 4 bases and J lost 8; bases outside the gene matches: 15. As DNA, the CDR3 is TGCGCCAGCAGCGTCACACTAGCGCCCAGCCCTCATGAGCAGTTCTTC. Amino acid sequence: CASSVTLAPSPHEQFF.

This rearrangement joins TRBV7-2 to TRBJ1-3; tentative D call: TRBD1 (5 bases). Germline CDR1 and CDR2: SGHTA and FQGNSA. This CDR3 contains 16 residues. Trimming took 5 bases from V and 0 from J, leaving 14 bases between them. For the CDR3, the DNA is TGTGCCAGCAGCCTAGACGGGACCCGCTCTGGAAACACCATATATTTT. It codes for CASSLDGTRSGNTIYF. Full variable domain (missing parts from reference TRBV7-2 and TRBJ1-3): GAGVSQSPSNKVTEKGKDVELRCDPISGHTALYWYRQSLGQGLEFLIYFQGNSAPDKSGLPSDRFSAERTGGSVSTLTIQRTQQEDSAVYLCASSLDGTRSGNTIYFGEGSWLTVV.

The rearrangement uses TRBV9 and TRBJ2-1; maybe TRBD2 (6 bases). The ends were cut back, 4 bases at V and 12 bases at J, with 14 bases in the middle. This CDR3 region has 12 residues. In germline, CDR1 is SGDLS, CDR2 YYNGEE. As DNA, the CDR3 is TGTGCCAGCAGCTCAGCCGGGGAGGTGCAGTTCTTC. This codes for CASSSAGEVQFF. The full variable domain, its missing parts supplied by reference TRBV9 and TRBJ2-1, is DSGVTQTPKHLITATGQRVTLRCSPRSGDLSVYWYQQSLDQGLQFLIQYYNGEERAKGNILERFSAQQFPDLHSELNLSSLELGDSALYFCASSSAGEVQFFGPGTRLTVL.

The V call is TRBV12-3 or TRBV12-4, the J call TRBJ1-4, with unresolved D. The CDR3 runs to 13 residues. The V gene lost 6 bases and the J gene lost 4 bases, with 9 bases spanning the gap. CDR3 DNA: TGTGCCAGCAGACCACGGGATAATGAAAAACTGTTTTTT. Protein sequence: CASRPRDNEKLFF.

The rearrangement links TRBV30 to TRBJ1-1; maybe TRBD1 (5 bases). V was trimmed by 5 bases and J by 5 bases, leaving 18 bases between them. The CDR3 is 14 residues long. Germline loops: CDR1 GTSNPN, CDR2 SVGIG (reference sequence). This CDR3 reads CAWFWGAGGTEAFF. The DNA for the CDR3 is TGTGCCTGGTTCTGGGGCGCCGGCGGAACTGAAGCTTTCTTT.

This chain uses TRBV28 with TRBJ1-5; D perhaps matches TRBD1 (5 bases). The V end lost 6 bases, the J end lost 3 bases, and 12 bases lay between the germline ends. The CDR3 loop spans 14 amino acids. Germline V gives CDR1 MDHEN, CDR2 SYDVKM. The CDR3 loop reads CASSPGRFNQPQHF. As DNA, the CDR3 is TGTGCCAGCAGCCCGGGACGCTTCAATCAGCCCCAGCATTTT.

The genes are TRBV28 and TRBJ1-4; 7 bases match TRBD1. Germline CDR1 MDHEN, CDR2 SYDVKM. The CDR3 has 12 amino acids. Unmatched junction bases numbered 4, after V lost 7 bases and J lost 8 bases. CDR3 sequence reads: CASKGTAEKLFF. Here the CDR3 DNA reads TGTGCCAGCAAAGGGACAGCCGAAAAACTGTTTTTT.

The chain links TRBV7-2 to TRBJ2-5; 7 positions match TRBD2. This CDR3 is built from 18 residues. The germline gives CDR1 SGHTA, CDR2 FQGNSA. The V segment lost 1 base and the J segment 5 bases; nucleotides outside the gene matches: 16. CDR3 nucleotides: TGTGCCAGCAGCTTAGTGGCACTAGCGAGATCGCAGGGCGAGACCCAGTACTTC. Translating it yields CASSLVALARSQGETQYF. The full variable domain, with the rest looked up from reference TRBV7-2 and TRBJ2-5, is GAGVSQSPSNKVTEKGKDVELRCDPISGHTALYWYRQSLGQGLEFLIYFQGNSAPDKSGLPSDRFSAERTGGSVSTLTIQRTQQEDSAVYLCASSLVALARSQGETQYFGPGTRLLVL.

The J gene is TRBJ2-5, the V gene TRBV3-1 (or the pseudogene TRBV3-2); possibly TRBD1 for D (6 bases). V lost 0 bases, J lost 4 bases, and 15 bases lay in between. Germline-derived CDR1 and CDR2 are LGHDT and YNNKEL (reference sequence). The CDR3 contains 16 residues. The CDR3 sequence: CASSQEVQGIGETQYF. The CDR3 coding sequence is TGTGCCAGCAGCCAAGAAGTACAGGGAATAGGAGAGACCCAGTACTTC.

The V and J genes are TRBV2 and TRBJ1-2; 8 bases align to TRBD1. Germline V gene lookup returns CDR1 SNHLY and CDR2 FYNNEI. J lost 4 bases, V lost 7 bases, and 8 bases had no gene match. The CDR3 has 14 residues. CDR3 in amino acids: CASTRTGTIYGYTF. CDR3 DNA sequence: TGTGCCAGCACCAGGACAGGGACGATCTATGGCTACACCTTC.

The V and J genes are TRBV15 and TRBJ1-5; a weak D match, TRBD1 (5 bases). Germline loops: CDR1 LNHNV, CDR2 YYDKDF (reference sequence). Trimming removed 0 bases at V and 10 bases at J, with 7 bases between. This CDR3 is 12 amino acids long. The CDR3 DNA is TGTGCCACCAGCAGAGATGGGGGACCCCAGCATTTT. It codes for CATSRDGGPQHF.

The chain links TRBV11-2 to TRBJ1-4; TRBD1 might be the D (5 bases). The CDR3 covers 15 residues. Trimming cost V 5 bases and J 3 bases, with 13 bases left between them. Germline values: CDR1 SGHAT, CDR2 FQNNGV. This CDR3 reads CASSPSGLPNEKLFF. The CDR3 nucleotides read TGTGCCAGCAGCCCCTCGGGGCTGCCTAATGAAAAACTGTTTTTT.

DNA for the CDR3: TGTGCCAGCAGCCAGGAAAGCGGGAGGCTCCAAGAGACCCAGTACTTC. Translation: CASSQESGRLQETQYF. This sequence joins TRBV4-2 and TRBJ2-5, with 9 positions matching TRBD2. Germline V lookup: CDR1 LGHNA, CDR2 YNFKEQ. J was trimmed by 1 base and V by 3 bases; bases with no gene match: 6. This CDR3 contains 16 residues.

The chain carries TRBV30 and TRBJ2-7; no reliable D call. Trimming removed 0 bases from V and 4 bases from J, with 7 bases in between. In germline, CDR1 is GTSNPN, CDR2 SVGIG (reference sequence). The CDR3 has 12 amino acids. The CDR3 reads CAWSVTLYEQYF. As DNA, the CDR3 is TGTGCCTGGAGTGTCACCCTATACGAGCAGTACTTC.

This clone has only one observation. The CDR3 loop is CASKNSESTEAFF. CDR3 DNA sequence: TGTGCCAGTAAAAATTCGGAGAGCACTGAAGCTTTCTTT. The rearrangement joins TRBV19 to TRBJ1-1; D remains ambiguous. The ends were cut back, 7 bases at V and 4 bases at J, with 13 bases in the middle. Germline V gives CDR1 LNHDA, CDR2 SQIVND (reference sequence). There are 13 residues in the CDR3. Using reference TRBV19 and TRBJ1-1 for the parts outside the CDR3, the full variable domain is DGGITQSPKYLFRKEGQNVTLSCEQNLNHDAMYWYRQDPGQGLRLIYYSQIVNDFQKGDIAEGYSVSREKKESFPLTVTSAQKNPTAFYLCASKNSESTEAFFGQGTRLTVV.

CDR3 coding DNA: TGCGCCAGCAGCCAAGATCGGGGCACCACTGCACCCCTCCACTTT. Amino acid sequence: CASSQDRGTTAPLHF. The rearrangement joins TRBV4-3 to TRBJ1-6, with D possibly TRBD1 on 5 matching bases. CDR1 LGHNA and CDR2 YSLEER come from the germline V gene. The CDR3 is 15 residues long. Trimming removed 0 bases from V and 11 bases from J, with 14 bases in between.

The rearrangement links TRBV5-1 to TRBJ1-6; D possibly corresponds to TRBD1 (6 bases). In germline, CDR1 is SGHRS, CDR2 YFSETQ. CDR3 length equals 17 residues. Trimming pared 0 bases from V and 0 bases from J, leaving 10 bases between. CDR3 sequence reads: CASSLAGQSSYNSPLHF. As DNA, the CDR3 is TGCGCCAGCAGCTTGGCCGGACAGAGCTCCTATAATTCACCCCTCCACTTT.

The J gene is TRBJ2-4, the V gene TRBV4-1, with 7 bases that match TRBD2. After removal of 4 bases from V and 0 bases from J, the junction contained 21 bases not matched to a gene. The germline gives CDR1 MGHRA, CDR2 YSYEKL. The CDR3 spans 21 residues. CDR3 residues: CASSPPLSLAEHLLAKNIQYF. The CDR3 DNA sequence: TGCGCCAGCAGCCCCCCCCTATCCCTAGCGGAACACCTTCTAGCCAAAAACATTCAGTACTTC.